The 31 T cell receptor beta chains presented below share a single source sample, sequenced in a study of shared clonotypes between healthy human individuals. TCRdb's copy holds only in-frame clones and misses some; the assay was immunoSEQ multiplex PCR. Among 650,000 to 750,000 clones listed, roughly 70% were seen once. Sequences were obtained from memory CD4+ T cells sorted from blood. Sample subset: CD45RA-negative fraction. These receptor sequences come from a woman younger than 45 in good health.

The table lists this clone with a few counts. The chain couples TRBV5-4 to TRBJ2-2; 9 positions agree with TRBD2. Germline values: CDR1 SGHNT, CDR2 YYREEE (reference sequence). The CDR3 totals 15 residues. V shed 5 bases and J 7 bases; nucleotides not matched to a gene: 9. This CDR3 is CASRPEGLAGGELFF. CDR3 nucleotides: TGTGCCAGCAGGCCTGAGGGACTAGCTGGCGGGGAGCTGTTTTTT.

The chain links TRBV5-6 to TRBJ2-1; possible D gene TRBD2, 5 bases. The CDR3 loop spans 15 amino acids. Germline CDR1 is SGHDT and CDR2 is YYEEEE. V was pared by 5 bases and J by 5 bases, with 17 bases between. The CDR3 reads CASSDLAADDNEQFF. The CDR3 DNA follows: TGTGCCAGCAGTGACCTAGCTGCGGACGACAATGAGCAGTTCTTC.

The chain joins TRBV27 to TRBJ1-1; D may be TRBD1 (6 bases). Germline V lookup: CDR1 MNHEY, CDR2 SMNVEV (reference sequence). The germline V and J ends were trimmed by 2 bases and 1 base, with 17 bases remaining between them. The CDR3 has 17 amino acids. The CDR3 nucleotides are TGTGCCAGCAGTTTAGCCCCGGGGGCGGATTGGAACACTGAAGCTTTCTTT. This gives the protein CASSLAPGADWNTEAFF.

CDR3 bases: TGCGCCAGCAGCCAACTCGGGAGGTACCCCTACGAGCAGTACTTC. Its translation is CASSQLGRYPYEQYF. The V gene is TRBV4-1, the J gene TRBJ2-7; 7 nucleotides align to TRBD2. This CDR3 spans 15 amino acids. V dropped 2 bases and J dropped 2; count of bases not matched to a gene: 6. Germline CDR1 reads MGHRA; CDR2 reads YSYEKL.

The chain uses TRBV28 and TRBJ1-5, with D uncertain. The CDR3 loop spans 16 amino acids. Looked up from germline, CDR1 is MDHEN and CDR2 is SYDVKM. Deletions cut 5 bases from V and 0 bases from J, with 14 bases between. The CDR3 sequence: CASSPQTPYSNQPQHF. The DNA of the CDR3 is TGTGCCAGCAGTCCTCAGACGCCCTATAGCAATCAGCCCCAGCATTTT.

This clone has a count of ten or more. A much larger clone differs from this one at a single base, so this may be a read error. This CDR3 is also generated by other DNA sequences in the sample. This chain joins TRBV11-2 and TRBJ2-3; D remains ambiguous. Trimming removed 5 bases from V and 2 bases from J, with 5 bases in between. The CDR3 covers 12 residues. CDR1 and CDR2 from the germline V gene are SGHAT and FQNNGV. CDR3 nucleotide sequence: TGTGCCAGCAGCCCGTACACAGATACGCAGTATTTT. Translated, it gives CASSPYTDTQYF.

The chain combines TRBV5-1 with TRBJ1-5; a weak D match, TRBD1 (6 bases). CDR1 and CDR2 (germline): SGHRS, YFSETQ. Trimming pared 2 bases from V and 4 bases from J, leaving 7 bases between. There are 13 residues in the CDR3. In DNA, the CDR3 is TGCGCCAGCAGCTTTCAGGGGAATCAGCCCCAGCATTTT. It encodes CASSFQGNQPQHF.

The chain is built from TRBV30 and TRBJ1-5, with D maybe TRBD1 (6 bases). Per the germline V gene, CDR1 is GTSNPN and CDR2 is SVGIG (reference sequence). This CDR3 comprises 14 residues. The V end lost 3 bases, the J end lost 9 bases, and 18 bases lay between the germline ends. The CDR3 region is CAWSGDTLRGPQHF. The DNA for the CDR3 is TGTGCCTGGAGCGGGGACACCCTGCGAGGGCCCCAGCATTTT.

This clone appeared a few times. The V call is TRBV5-1, the J call TRBJ1-4; unclear D gene. Trimming pared 3 bases from V and 2 bases from J, leaving 5 bases between. This CDR3 is built from 13 residues. The V gene's germline CDR1 is SGHRS and CDR2 YFSETQ. CDR3 bases: TGCGCCAGCAGCTCCCTGACTAATGAAAAACTGTTTTTT. It is translated as CASSSLTNEKLFF.

The chain uses TRBV7-7 and TRBJ2-1; TRBD2 is a possible D gene (5 bases). The CDR3 loop spans 17 amino acids. The V gene's germline CDR1 is SSHAT and CDR2 FNYEAQ (reference sequence). Trimming shortened V by 2 bases and J by 6 bases, and 20 bases separated the two germline ends. CDR3 residues: CASSLYGVETWGNEQFF. As DNA, the CDR3 is TGTGCCAGCAGCTTATACGGGGTCGAAACCTGGGGCAATGAGCAGTTCTTC.

The rearrangement uses TRBV27 and TRBJ2-3, with 9 bases identical to TRBD2. V lost 4 bases, J lost 3 bases, and 5 bases stayed unmatched. This CDR3 is built from 15 residues. CDR1 MNHEY and CDR2 SMNVEV come from the germline V gene (reference sequence). The CDR3: CASSSPSGRTDTQYF. The CDR3 coding sequence is TGTGCCAGCAGTTCCCCCAGCGGGAGGACAGATACGCAGTATTTT.

The gene calls are TRBV6-1 and TRBJ1-1; no reliable D call. Trimming removed 0 bases at V and 10 bases at J, with 12 bases between. The V gene's germline CDR1 is MNHNS and CDR2 SASEGT. The CDR3 runs to 13 residues. As DNA, the CDR3 is TGTGCCAGCAGTGAAGCCGAGGGCCGGGGAGCTTTCTTT. It encodes CASSEAEGRGAFF.

The chain links TRBV6-5 to TRBJ1-2; 9 nucleotides match TRBD1. The CDR3 loop spans 16 amino acids. Germline V gene lookup returns CDR1 MNHEY and CDR2 SVGAGI. V gave up 1 base and J gave up 7 bases; unmatched junction bases: 10. Written as DNA, the CDR3 is TGTGCCAGCAGTTACTACGGGACAGGGCGATCTTCTGGCTACACCTTC. This gives the protein CASSYYGTGRSSGYTF.

The rearrangement links TRBV2 to TRBJ2-5, with TRBD1 identical over 8 bases. CDR3 size: 15 residues. V was clipped by 6 bases and J by 0 bases; unmatched bases: 6. Germline V gene lookup returns CDR1 SNHLY and CDR2 FYNNEI. The CDR3 DNA reads TGTGCCAGCAGACGACAGGGGCCCTACCAAGAGACCCAGTACTTC. The encoded protein is CASRRQGPYQETQYF.

This chain joins TRBV18 and TRBJ1-3; D gene unclear. CDR1 is KGHSH and CDR2 is LQKENI in the germline V gene. This CDR3 has 15 residues. V lost 3 bases to trimming and J lost 3 bases, with 12 bases between them. The CDR3 spells CASSPARAGGNTIYF. Here the CDR3 DNA reads TGTGCCAGCTCACCGGCGAGGGCGGGTGGAAACACCATATATTTT.

The genes are TRBV28 and TRBJ2-1, with D possibly being TRBD2 (6 bases). Germline V gene data show CDR1 as MDHEN and CDR2 as SYDVKM. CDR3 length: 16 residues. V was pared by 8 bases and J by 0 bases, with 17 bases between. The CDR3 spells CASRPKRASSYNEQFF. The CDR3 bases are TGTGCCAGCCGACCAAAGCGGGCCAGCTCCTACAATGAGCAGTTCTTC.

The chain employs TRBV28 and TRBJ1-5; D uncertain. Trimming removed 7 bases at V and 7 bases at J, with 32 bases between. Looked up from germline, CDR1 is MDHEN and CDR2 is SYDVKM. The CDR3 spans 19 residues. In nucleotides, the CDR3 is TGTGCCAGCATCCGCGGTCTACCTCGGGTCCTCCCCGGGATCCAGCCCCAGCATTTT. It yields the protein CASIRGLPRVLPGIQPQHF. Full variable domain (remainder filled in from reference TRBV28 and TRBJ1-5): DVKVTQSSRYLVKRTGEKVFLECVQDMDHENMFWYRQDPGLGLRLIYFSYDVKMKEKGDIPEGYSVSREKKERFSLILESASTNQTSMYLCASIRGLPRVLPGIQPQHFGDGTRLSIL.

This chain connects TRBV11-2 to TRBJ1-4; D ambiguous. The V and J ends lost 6 bases and 5 bases respectively, with 7 bases between them. Germline V CDR1 and CDR2: SGHAT, FQNNGV. The CDR3 runs to 12 residues. The CDR3 here is CASSRRNEKLFF. CDR3 nucleotide sequence: TGTGCCAGCAGTCGACGCAATGAAAAACTGTTTTTT.

This clone has just one count. The genes are TRBV7-2 and TRBJ2-7; weak D call: TRBD1 (5 bases). The CDR3 runs to 15 residues. Germline lookup yields CDR1 SGHTA and CDR2 FQGNSA. The germline V and J ends were trimmed by 4 bases and 5 bases, with 18 bases remaining between them. The CDR3 DNA follows: TGTGCCAGCAGCTCCCCTTTGGGGCAGGTGGACGAGCAGTACTTC. Translation gives CASSSPLGQVDEQYF.

V and J are TRBV14 and TRBJ2-7; D tentatively fits TRBD1 or TRBD2 (6 bases each). V gave up 4 bases and J gave up 6 bases, with 25 bases separating them. The CDR3 loop spans 17 amino acids. CDR1 and CDR2 from the germline V gene are SGHDN and FVKESK. CDR3 loop: CASSLGDRRAQSREQYF. CDR3 DNA sequence: TGTGCCAGCAGCCTCGGAGACAGGAGGGCCCAATCTCGCGAGCAGTACTTC.

This clone was found once. CDR3 protein: CASSTIDRQETQYF. Written as DNA, the CDR3 is TGTGCCAGCAGCACGATAGACAGGCAAGAGACCCAGTACTTC. The chain links TRBV5-4 to TRBJ2-5; D is perhaps TRBD1 (6 bases). Trimming pared 4 bases from V and 2 bases from J, leaving 12 bases between. This CDR3 spans 14 amino acids. Germline lookup yields CDR1 SGHNT and CDR2 YYREEE (reference sequence).

In its sample, this clone was seen a few times. The chain combines TRBV27 with TRBJ1-1; 9 bases fit TRBD1. J was trimmed by 12 bases and V by 6 bases; bases with no gene match: 20. Germline V gives CDR1 MNHEY, CDR2 SMNVEV (reference sequence). The CDR3 loop spans 16 amino acids. CDR3 loop: CASRRTGQGGDERTFF. The CDR3 DNA is TGTGCCAGCAGAAGAACGGGACAGGGAGGAGATGAGAGGACTTTCTTT.

The chain links TRBV28 to TRBJ1-3, with 9 bases identical to TRBD1. Germline CDR1 and CDR2: MDHEN and SYDVKM. The CDR3 contains 14 residues. V dropped 6 bases and J dropped 2; count of bases not matched to a gene: 2. The DNA of the CDR3 is TGTGCCAGCAGGGGACAGGGCGCTGGAAACACCATATATTTT. Its protein product is CASRGQGAGNTIYF. Drawing the rest from reference TRBV28 and TRBJ1-3, the complete variable domain is DVKVTQSSRYLVKRTGEKVFLECVQDMDHENMFWYRQDPGLGLRLIYFSYDVKMKEKGDIPEGYSVSREKKERFSLILESASTNQTSMYLCASRGQGAGNTIYFGEGSWLTVV.

The J gene is TRBJ1-1, the V gene TRBV6-5; D unresolved. This CDR3 is 14 amino acids long. The V gene's germline CDR1 is MNHEY and CDR2 SVGAGI. The germline V and J ends were trimmed by 2 bases and 5 bases, with 12 bases remaining between them. CDR3: CASSYAHQLTEAFF. CDR3 sequence (DNA): TGTGCCAGCAGTTACGCACACCAGTTAACTGAAGCTTTCTTT.

The rearrangement links TRBV18 to TRBJ2-3; possibly TRBD1 or TRBD2 for D (5 bases each). The germline CDR1 and CDR2 sequences are KGHSH and LQKENI. The CDR3 covers 16 residues. The V gene lost 3 bases and the J gene lost 5 bases, with 18 bases spanning the gap. The CDR3, as DNA: TGTGCCAGCTCACCGTTACAGGTCAACGAGGGAGATACGCAGTATTTT. It translates to CASSPLQVNEGDTQYF. Full variable domain (remainder filled in from reference TRBV18 and TRBJ2-3): NAGVMQNPRHLVRRRGQEARLRCSPMKGHSHVYWYRQLPEEGLKFMVYLQKENIIDESGMPKERFSAEFPKEGPSILRIQQVVRGDSAAYFCASSPLQVNEGDTQYFGPGTRLTVL.

The chain carries TRBV25-1 and TRBJ2-3; D ambiguous. Trimming removed 3 bases at V and 3 bases at J, with 16 bases between. Germline lookup yields CDR1 MGHDK and CDR2 SYGVNS. This CDR3 contains 16 residues. CDR3 DNA: TGTGCCAGCAGTGACGTTCAGGCTCATCCGACAGATACGCAGTATTTT. This encodes CASSDVQAHPTDTQYF.

The table lists this clone with a count of one. The gene calls are TRBV27 and TRBJ1-4; 10 bases fit TRBD1. The CDR3 spans 15 residues. With 6 bases clipped from V and 11 bases from J, the junction kept 12 bases outside the gene matches. Germline CDR1 is MNHEY and CDR2 is SMNVEV (reference sequence). CDR3 coding DNA: TGTGCCAGCAGACGGTTGGACAGGGGGTCGGAGAAACTGTTTTTT. It yields the protein CASRRLDRGSEKLFF.

The count of this clone is one. The V and J genes are TRBV18 and TRBJ2-1; no reliable D call. Germline CDR1 is KGHSH and CDR2 is LQKENI. The CDR3 has 16 residues. V dropped 2 bases and J dropped 0 bases, with 11 bases sitting between them. CDR3 protein: CASSPAQLVSYNEQFF. The CDR3 DNA reads as TGTGCCAGCTCACCAGCCCAGCTCGTCTCCTACAATGAGCAGTTCTTC.

The chain couples TRBV11-2 to TRBJ2-7, with D perhaps assigned TRBD1 or TRBD2 (5 bases each). Germline V gives CDR1 SGHAT, CDR2 FQNNGV. V lost 5 bases, J lost 0 bases, and 20 bases lay in between. This CDR3 contains 17 residues. The chain's CDR3 is CASSEIWGSSSSYEQYF. CDR3 DNA sequence: TGTGCCAGCAGCGAGATTTGGGGGAGCTCCTCCTCCTACGAGCAGTACTTC.

The chain has TRBV28 and TRBJ1-5; the D is unclear. V was cut by 3 bases and J by 6 bases, with 24 bases left in between. This CDR3 comprises 18 residues. Germline CDR1 and CDR2: MDHEN and SYDVKM. This CDR3 reads CASSLDPWGSGAGQPQHF. As DNA, the CDR3 is TGTGCCAGCAGTTTGGACCCCTGGGGTTCGGGTGCGGGTCAGCCCCAGCATTTT. The full variable domain, with the rest looked up from reference TRBV28 and TRBJ1-5, is DVKVTQSSRYLVKRTGEKVFLECVQDMDHENMFWYRQDPGLGLRLIYFSYDVKMKEKGDIPEGYSVSREKKERFSLILESASTNQTSMYLCASSLDPWGSGAGQPQHFGDGTRLSIL.

The chain is built from TRBV4-2 and TRBJ1-2, with D possibly TRBD1 on 5 matching bases. The V end lost 0 bases, the J end lost 2 bases, and 7 bases lay between the germline ends. The germline CDR1 and CDR2 sequences are LGHNA and YNFKEQ. The CDR3 runs to 14 residues. The CDR3 sequence: CASSQDAGNYGYTF. The CDR3 nucleotides read TGTGCCAGCAGCCAAGATGCAGGGAACTATGGCTACACCTTC.